This T cell receptor beta chain derives from a study of CXCR3-negative and CXCR3-positive naive CD8 T cells. Study results and limitations: Researchers report CXCR3 expression partially decreased after cryopreservation, with fresh PBMCs used in most assays. CXCR3-positive naive cells had more hydrophobic TRB CDR3s than CXCR3-negative naive cells.

CDR3 length: 17 amino acids. Germline CDR1 LGHNA, CDR2 YSLEER. As concerns this clonotype: Antigen: not known.

It was by 5' RACE with UMI labels that the TRB cDNA libraries were prepared. TCRdb reprocessed the 5' RACE reads; each CDR3 protein has one entry and no DNA is given. This sample contains roughly 120,000 distinct CDR3 sequences. The origin of this receptor is a human donor in good health. Some clones in this sample may be carry-over from other donors' samples. The rearrangement joins TRBV4-3 to TRBJ2-3; TCRdb gives TRBD2 as the D gene, but with no DNA this cannot be confirmed. Sequenced input: naive CXCR3+ CD8+ T cells from blood. Described subset: CD45RO-CCR7+CD27+CD95- naive CD8+ T cells expressing CXCR3 (TNR3+). The CDR3 loop reads CASSQDMGLDSTDTQYF.